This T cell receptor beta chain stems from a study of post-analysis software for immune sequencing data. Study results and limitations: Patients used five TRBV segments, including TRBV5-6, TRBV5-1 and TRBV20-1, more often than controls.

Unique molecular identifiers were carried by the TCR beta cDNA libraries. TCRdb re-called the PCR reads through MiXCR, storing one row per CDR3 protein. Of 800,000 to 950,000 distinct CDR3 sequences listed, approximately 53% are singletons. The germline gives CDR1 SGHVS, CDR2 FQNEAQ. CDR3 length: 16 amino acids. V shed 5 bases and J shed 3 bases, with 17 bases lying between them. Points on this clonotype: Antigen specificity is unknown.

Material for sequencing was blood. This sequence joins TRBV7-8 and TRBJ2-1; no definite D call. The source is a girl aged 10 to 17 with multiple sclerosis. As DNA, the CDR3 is TGTGCCAGCAGCCCCCTTCCTTCCGGGCTCTACAATGAGCAGTTCTTC. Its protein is CASSPLPSGLYNEQFF.